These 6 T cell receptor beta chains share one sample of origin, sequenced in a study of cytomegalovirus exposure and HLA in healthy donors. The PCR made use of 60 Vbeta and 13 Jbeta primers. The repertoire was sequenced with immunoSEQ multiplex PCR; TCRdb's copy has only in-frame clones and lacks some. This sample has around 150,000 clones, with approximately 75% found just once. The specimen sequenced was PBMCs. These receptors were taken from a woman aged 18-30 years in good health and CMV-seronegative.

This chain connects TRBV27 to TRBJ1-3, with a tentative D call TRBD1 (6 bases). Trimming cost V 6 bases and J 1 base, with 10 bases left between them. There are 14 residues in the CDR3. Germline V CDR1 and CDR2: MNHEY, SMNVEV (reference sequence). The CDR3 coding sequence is TGTGCCAGCAGGGGAACAGGGTCTGGAAACACCATATATTTT. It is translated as CASRGTGSGNTIYF.

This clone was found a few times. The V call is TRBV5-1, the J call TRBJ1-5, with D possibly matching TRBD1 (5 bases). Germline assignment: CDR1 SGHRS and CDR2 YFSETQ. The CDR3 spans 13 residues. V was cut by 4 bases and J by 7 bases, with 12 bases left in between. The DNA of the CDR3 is TGCGCCAGCAGCGGGGGGTTGGGGCAGCCCCAGCATTTT. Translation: CASSGGLGQPQHF.

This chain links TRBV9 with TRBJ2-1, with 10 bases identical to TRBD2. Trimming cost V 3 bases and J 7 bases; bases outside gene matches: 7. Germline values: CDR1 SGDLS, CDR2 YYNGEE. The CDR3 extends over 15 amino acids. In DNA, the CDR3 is TGTGCCAGCAGCGCCCTAGCGGGGGTAGTTAATGAGCAGTTCTTC. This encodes CASSALAGVVNEQFF. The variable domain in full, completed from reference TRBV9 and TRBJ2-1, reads DSGVTQTPKHLITATGQRVTLRCSPRSGDLSVYWYQQSLDQGLQFLIQYYNGEERAKGNILERFSAQQFPDLHSELNLSSLELGDSALYFCASSALAGVVNEQFFGPGTRLTVL.

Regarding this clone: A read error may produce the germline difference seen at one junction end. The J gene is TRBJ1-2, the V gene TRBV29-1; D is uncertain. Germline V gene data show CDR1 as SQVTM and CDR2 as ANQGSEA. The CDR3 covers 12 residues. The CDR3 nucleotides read TGCAGCGTTGAAGATATCCGGTCCCTTTTCTCCTTC. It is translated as CSVEDIRSLFSF.

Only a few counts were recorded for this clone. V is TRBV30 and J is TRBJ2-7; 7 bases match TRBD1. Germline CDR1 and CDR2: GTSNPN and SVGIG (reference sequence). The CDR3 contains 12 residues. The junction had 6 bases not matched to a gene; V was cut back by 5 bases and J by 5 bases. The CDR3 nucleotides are TGTGCCTGGGACAGGGTCGGCGACGAGCAGTACTTC. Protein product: CAWDRVGDEQYF.

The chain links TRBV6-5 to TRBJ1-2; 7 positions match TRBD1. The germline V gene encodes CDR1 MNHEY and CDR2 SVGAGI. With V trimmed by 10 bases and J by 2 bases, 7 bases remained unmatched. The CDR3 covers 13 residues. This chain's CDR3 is CATQTGLNYGYTF. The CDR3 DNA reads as TGTGCCACCCAGACAGGGTTAAACTATGGCTACACCTTC.